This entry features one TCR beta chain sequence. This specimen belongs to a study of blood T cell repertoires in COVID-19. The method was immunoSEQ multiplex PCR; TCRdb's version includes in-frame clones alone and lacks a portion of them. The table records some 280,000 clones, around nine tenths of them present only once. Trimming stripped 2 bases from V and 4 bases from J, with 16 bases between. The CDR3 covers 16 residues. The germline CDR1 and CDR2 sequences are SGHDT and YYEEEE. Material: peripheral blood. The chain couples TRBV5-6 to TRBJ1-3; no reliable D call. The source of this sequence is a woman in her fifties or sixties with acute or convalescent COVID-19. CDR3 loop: CASSLKLTVPGNTIYF. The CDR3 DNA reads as TGTGCCAGCAGCTTAAAATTAACAGTCCCCGGAAACACCATATATTTT.